This T cell receptor beta chain comes out of a study of T cell repertoires in cytomegalovirus infection (dated by TCRdb to about 2019). Turning to the overall study: Peptide stimulations targeted recently identified HLA-C-restricted CMV epitopes, whose presentation resists viral immunomodulation, together with well-studied HLA-B-restricted epitopes. Donor HLA type was relevant to the analysis, because carriage of CMV infection together with the matching HLA type was indicated by public TCR beta signatures. Paper-wide results and their limitations: The ex vivo response was dominated by HLA-C-restricted CMV-specific TCR beta clonotypes, which also provided the single most frequent clonotype in two of eight donors. In both this cohort and an independent roughly 330-donor cohort, the cumulative frequency of public TCR beta family members distinguished carriers of CMV infection plus the relevant HLA type.

The instrument given in TCRdb is Illumina HiSeq 1500. Clones were called with MiXCR by TCRdb after fastp trimmed the public reads at Q25, and only in-frame beta chains were retained. A single entry per CDR3 protein holds the most common genes and DNA from its merged rows. A total of about 180,000 distinct CDR3 sequences appear in this sample, 20% to 25% of them only once. Roughly 27% of the sample rests with the top ten. The treatment or condition label for this specimen denotes: in vitro stimulation with specific CMV peptide epitopes to enrich CMV-specific T cells. From V the trimming removes 2 bases and from J it removes 0 bases, while the gene matches leave 3 bases of the junction unaccounted for. CDR1 and CDR2 are read off the germline V gene as MDHEN and SYDVKM. The CDR3 measures 16 amino acids from cysteine to phenylalanine. Of the read, only the CDR3 DNA is kept; its 48 bases are in frame from base 1.

Note on this clonotype: No antigen is known for it. No base quality information exists; no much larger clone differs at one position.

This chain is built from TRBV28 and TRBJ1-1; TRBD1 matches 10 bases in the middle. Specimen: CD8+ T cells from cultured PBMCs, collected from culture after CMV antigen stimulation. The receptor's source is a human donor in good health (CMV status not recorded). Some clones in this sample may be carry-over from other donors' samples. Read as DNA, the sequence is TGTGCCAGCAGTTTAGGGACAGGGGAGATGAACACTGAAGCTTTCTTT. Its protein product is CASSLGTGEMNTEAFF.